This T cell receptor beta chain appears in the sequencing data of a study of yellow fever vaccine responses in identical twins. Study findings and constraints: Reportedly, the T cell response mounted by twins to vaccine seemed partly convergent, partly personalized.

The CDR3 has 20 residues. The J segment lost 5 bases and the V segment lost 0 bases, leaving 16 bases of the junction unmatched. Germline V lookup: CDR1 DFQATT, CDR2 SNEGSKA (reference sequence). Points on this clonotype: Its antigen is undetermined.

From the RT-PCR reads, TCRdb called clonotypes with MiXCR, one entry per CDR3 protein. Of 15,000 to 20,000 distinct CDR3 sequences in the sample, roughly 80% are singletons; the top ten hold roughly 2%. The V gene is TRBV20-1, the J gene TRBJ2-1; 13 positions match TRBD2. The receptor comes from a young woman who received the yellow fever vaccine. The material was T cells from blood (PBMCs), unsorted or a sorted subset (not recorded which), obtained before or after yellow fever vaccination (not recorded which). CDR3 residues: CSARDWTSGSTGFIHNEQFF. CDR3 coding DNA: TGCAGTGCTAGAGATTGGACTAGCGGGAGTACCGGATTCATCCACAATGAGCAGTTCTTC.